This TCR beta chain derives from a study of T-cell memory formation after mild COVID-19. Study information: TCR clusters were largely donor specific.

This clonotype was found a few times. The antigen remains unidentified. The CDR3 loop spans 14 amino acids. The germline V and J ends were trimmed by 4 bases and 3 bases, with 10 bases remaining between them. Study-wide results and caveats: The second-wave clones peaking on day 37 were not confirmed as SARS-CoV-2-specific. For contracting clones, CD4+ ones sat mainly in CM and EM, CD8+ in EMRA.

From 5'RACE with constant-segment primers came TCR alpha and TCR beta cDNA libraries that carried sample barcodes and UMIs. TCRdb passed the 5' RACE reads through MiXCR, listing each CDR3 protein once. The profile shows fewer than 700,000 distinct CDR3 sequences, approximately 21% of them singletons. This rearrangement joins TRBV12-3 or TRBV12-4 to TRBJ1-5, with D possibly TRBD1 on 6 matching bases. Sequenced input: PBMCs or a T cell subset sorted from them (not recorded which). The receptor's source is an adult woman who had mild COVID-19 (a few samples of this study predate the infection). Cell type and time point are not known. The chain's CDR3 is CASSYRVNNQPQHF. The CDR3 DNA reads TGTGCCAGCAGTTACAGGGTTAACAATCAGCCCCAGCATTTT.